This T cell receptor beta chain was captured in a study of T cell responses to AZD1222 COVID-19 vaccine (dated by TCRdb to the early 2020s). About the investigation overall: TCR sequencing covered over 230 trial participants: 200 to 220 given two doses of AZD1222 and approximately 25 given two doses of MenACWY control vaccine. Trial participants were enrolled by age into 18-55, 56-69 and 70-plus year subgroups, with 148, 28 and 57 TCR-sequenced participants respectively.

The CDR3 regions of human TCRbeta chains were analyzed by immunosequencing. Per the original workflow: Repertoire TCRs were matched against a reference library of SARS-CoV-2-specific TCRs generated with the MIRA antigen-specificity platform. Breadth was defined as the fraction of unique TCRs that were SARS-CoV-2-associated. Depth was defined as the fraction of total T cells that were SARS-CoV-2-associated. Using the MIRA data, each spike-specific TCR was mapped to the spike region that the TCR reacts to and placed in a CD4 or CD8 class. Log10-transformed breadth and depth values were compared by one-way ANOVA with Sidak's multiple comparisons tests. What TCRdb holds here is the immuneACCESS table cut down to in-frame rearrangements. Part of the clones is not present; checked against another copy, under half of the missing clones reflect an unresolved V gene, and the others are unexplained. Clone size and the V and J calls come from that table; the DNA yielded D and trimming. A total of roughly 120,000 clones appear in this sample, about 91% of them only once. The ten top clones hold 6.5% of the sample.

The time point label here, explained by the study, means: about 28 days (+/-7) after the second vaccine dose. Because spike-specific TCR depth and breadth did not differ between the two schedules, AZD1222 recipients who got a second dose at roughly 4 weeks were pooled with those who got a second dose at roughly 12 weeks. The vaccinee samples were drawn from two UK trials, COV001 and COV002, one of which was a single-blind randomized controlled phase 2/3 trial testing AZD1222 (ChAdOx1 nCoV-19) in healthy adults. For TCRbeta chain sequencing, PBMC samples were collected from trial participants at day 0 and at day 28 after the second dose. Between the V and J ends, shortened by 0 bases and 1 base respectively, the junction contains 7 bases. The CDR3 starts with the cysteine, ends with the phenylalanine, and has 14 residues. Just the 42-base CDR3 DNA is kept, in frame starting at base 1. CDR1 SGDLS and CDR2 YYNGEE are derived from the germline V gene.

On the study overall, not on this receptor specifically: In the small 56-69-year group, the increase in depth fell short of significance, most likely because of low power. Conclusions about previously exposed vaccinees are limited because only 6 or 7 AZD1222 recipients were SARS-CoV-2 seropositive at baseline. No day 14 peak-response samples were available, so repertoires were characterized only after the peak T cell response. Participants were mostly white British and included more females than males, and it was suggested by the authors that clonal diversity may have been underestimated. CD4 TCRs associated with the vaccine covered the entire spike protein, and the dominant responses were in regions 160-218 and 743-854. Reportedly, close to half of the unique spike-specific TCRs recognized epitopes lying outside the regions that are mutated in the B.1.351 and B.1.1.7 variants. After two AZD1222 doses, spike-specific TCR breadth and depth were significantly higher than at day 0 and than in MenACWY recipients.

Worth noting for this clone: The target of this receptor is not known. Per-nucleotide qualities are absent, and no much larger clonotype sits a single base away.

This TCR was sampled from an adult who received the AZD1222 COVID-19 vaccine. The chain links TRBV9 with TRBJ1-1; the D gene identity is not certain. Source: peripheral blood, taken 28 days after the second AZD1222 dose. The nucleotides are TGTGCCAGCAGCGTAGTTCCGGGGAACACTGAAGCTTTCTTT. Translation gives CASSVVPGNTEAFF. The CDR3 plus the reference TRBV9 and TRBJ1-1 genes for the other parts give the full variable domain: DSGVTQTPKHLITATGQRVTLRCSPRSGDLSVYWYQQSLDQGLQFLIQYYNGEERAKGNILERFSAQQFPDLHSELNLSSLELGDSALYFCASSVVPGNTEAFFGQGTRLTVV.